This record concerns one TCR beta chain sequence. This sample was taken from a study of cytomegalovirus exposure and HLA in healthy donors. Study-level information: In an early release, HLA-typed donors contributed 75 million to 85 million unique TCR sequences.

Use of 60 Vbeta and 13 Jbeta primers characterized the PCR. TCRdb keeps only in-frame clones here, not all; method: immunoSEQ multiplex PCR. Of around 160,000 clones in the sample, 79% were seen once. The V gene's germline CDR1 is LGHNA and CDR2 YNFKEQ. Trimming left V 0 bases short and J 5 bases short, with 14 bases between. CDR3 size: 15 residues. The source is a woman aged 40 to 55 in good health and CMV-seropositive. The sequenced sample was PBMCs. This sequence joins TRBV4-2 and TRBJ2-7; D is possibly TRBD2 (6 bases). CDR3 coding DNA: TGTGCCAGCAGCCAAGATCGCCTAGCGAAAAACGAGCAGTACTTC. It is translated as CASSQDRLAKNEQYF.